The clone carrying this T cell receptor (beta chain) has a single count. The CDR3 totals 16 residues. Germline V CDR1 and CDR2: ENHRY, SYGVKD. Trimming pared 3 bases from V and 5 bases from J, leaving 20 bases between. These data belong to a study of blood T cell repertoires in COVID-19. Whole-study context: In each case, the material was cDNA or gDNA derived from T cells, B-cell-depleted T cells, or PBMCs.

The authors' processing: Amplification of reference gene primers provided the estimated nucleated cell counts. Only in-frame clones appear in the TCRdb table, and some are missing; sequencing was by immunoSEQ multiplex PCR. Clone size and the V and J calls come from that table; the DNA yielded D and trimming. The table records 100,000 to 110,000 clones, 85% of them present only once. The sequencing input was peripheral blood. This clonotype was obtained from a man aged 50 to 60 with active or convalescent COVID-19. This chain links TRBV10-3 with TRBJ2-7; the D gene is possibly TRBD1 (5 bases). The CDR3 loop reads CAISDGFLDTGHEQYF. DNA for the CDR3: TGTGCCATCAGTGACGGTTTTTTGGACACGGGCCACGAGCAGTACTTC.